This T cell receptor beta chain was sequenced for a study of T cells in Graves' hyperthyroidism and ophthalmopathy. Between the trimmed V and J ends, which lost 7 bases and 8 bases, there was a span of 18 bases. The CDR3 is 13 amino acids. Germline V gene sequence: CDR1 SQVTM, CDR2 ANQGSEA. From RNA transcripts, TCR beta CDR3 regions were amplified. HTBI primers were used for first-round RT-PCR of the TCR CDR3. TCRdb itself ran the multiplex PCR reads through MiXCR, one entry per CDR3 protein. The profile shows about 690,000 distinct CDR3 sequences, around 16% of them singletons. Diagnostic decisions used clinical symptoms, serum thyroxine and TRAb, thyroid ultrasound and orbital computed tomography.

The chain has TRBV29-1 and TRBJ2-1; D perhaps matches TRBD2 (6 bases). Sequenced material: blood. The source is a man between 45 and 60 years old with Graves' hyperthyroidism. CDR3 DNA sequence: TGCAGCGCTGCCCATGGGGGGAAGGATGAGCAGTTCTTC. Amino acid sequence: CSAAHGGKDEQFF.